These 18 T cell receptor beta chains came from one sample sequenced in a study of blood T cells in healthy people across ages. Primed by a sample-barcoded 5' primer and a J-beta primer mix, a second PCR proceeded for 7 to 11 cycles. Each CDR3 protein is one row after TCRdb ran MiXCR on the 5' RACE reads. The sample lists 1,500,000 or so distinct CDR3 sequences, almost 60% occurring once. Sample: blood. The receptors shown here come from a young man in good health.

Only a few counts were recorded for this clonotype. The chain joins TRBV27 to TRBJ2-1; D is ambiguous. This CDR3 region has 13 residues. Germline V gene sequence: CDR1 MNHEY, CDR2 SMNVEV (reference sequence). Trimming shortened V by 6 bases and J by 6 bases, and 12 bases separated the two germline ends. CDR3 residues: CASSPTATNEQFF. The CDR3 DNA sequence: TGTGCCAGCAGCCCCACAGCAACCAATGAGCAGTTCTTC.

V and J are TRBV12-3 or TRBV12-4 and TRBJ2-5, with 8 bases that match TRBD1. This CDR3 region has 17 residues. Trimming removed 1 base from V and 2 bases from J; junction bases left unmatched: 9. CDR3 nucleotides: TGTGCCAGCAGTTTAGGGATCTCAGGGGGCCTACAAGAGACCCAGTACTTC. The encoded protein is CASSLGISGGLQETQYF.

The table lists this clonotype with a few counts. Written as DNA, the CDR3 is TGTGCCAGCAGCTTTACGGGGGGGAGGCTATCCGGAGAGACCCAGTACTTC. Translation: CASSFTGGRLSGETQYF. This chain links TRBV7-2 with TRBJ2-5, with 8 bases fitting TRBD2. J was trimmed by 4 bases and V by 3 bases; bases with no gene match: 13. Germline values: CDR1 SGHTA, CDR2 FQGNSA. This CDR3 spans 17 amino acids.

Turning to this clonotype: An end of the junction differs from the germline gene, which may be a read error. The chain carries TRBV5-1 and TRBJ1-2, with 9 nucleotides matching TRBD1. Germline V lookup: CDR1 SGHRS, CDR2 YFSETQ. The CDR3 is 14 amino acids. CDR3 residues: CAISSAGTGIGYTF. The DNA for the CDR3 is TGCGCCATCAGCTCCGCCGGGACAGGGATTGGCTACACCTTC.

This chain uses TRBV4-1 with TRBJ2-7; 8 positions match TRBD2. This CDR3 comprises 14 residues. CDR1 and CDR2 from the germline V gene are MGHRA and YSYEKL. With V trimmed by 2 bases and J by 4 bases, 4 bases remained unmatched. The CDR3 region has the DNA TGCGCCAGCAGCCAACCGGGAGGGCCATACGAGCAGTACTTC. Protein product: CASSQPGGPYEQYF.

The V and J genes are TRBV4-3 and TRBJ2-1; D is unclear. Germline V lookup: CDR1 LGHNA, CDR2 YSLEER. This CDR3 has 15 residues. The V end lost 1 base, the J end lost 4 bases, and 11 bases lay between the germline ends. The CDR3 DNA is TGCGCCAGCAGCCAAGTAGTGGGAATATACAATGAGCAGTTCTTC. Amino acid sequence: CASSQVVGIYNEQFF.

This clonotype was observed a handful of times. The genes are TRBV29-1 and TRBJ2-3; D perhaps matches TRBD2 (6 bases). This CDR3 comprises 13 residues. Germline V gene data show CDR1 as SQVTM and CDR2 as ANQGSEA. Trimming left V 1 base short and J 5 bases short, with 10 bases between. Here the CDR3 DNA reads TGCAGCGTTGAAGTGGGGGGAATAGATACGCAGTATTTT. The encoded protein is CSVEVGGIDTQYF.

CDR3 sequence: CASSHRGSGPHQPQHF. The CDR3 region has the DNA TGCGCCAGCAGCCACCGGGGAAGCGGCCCTCATCAGCCCCAGCATTTT. The chain carries TRBV4-1 and TRBJ1-5; no definite D call. CDR3 length equals 16 residues. The germline V gene encodes CDR1 MGHRA and CDR2 YSYEKL. Trimming cost V 3 bases and J 5 bases, with 17 bases left between them.

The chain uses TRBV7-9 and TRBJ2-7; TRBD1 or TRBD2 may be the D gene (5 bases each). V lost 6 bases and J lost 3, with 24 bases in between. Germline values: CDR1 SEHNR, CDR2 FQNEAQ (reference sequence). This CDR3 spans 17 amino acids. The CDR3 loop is CASRPSQVGTASYEQYF. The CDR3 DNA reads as TGTGCCAGCAGACCGAGCCAAGTGGGGACGGCAAGCTACGAGCAGTACTTC.

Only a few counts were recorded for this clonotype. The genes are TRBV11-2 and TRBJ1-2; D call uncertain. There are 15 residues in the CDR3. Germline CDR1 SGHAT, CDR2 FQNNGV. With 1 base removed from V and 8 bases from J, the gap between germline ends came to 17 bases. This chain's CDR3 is CASSLVRAAAWGYTF. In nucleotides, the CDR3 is TGTGCCAGCAGCTTAGTACGTGCTGCAGCGTGGGGCTACACCTTC.

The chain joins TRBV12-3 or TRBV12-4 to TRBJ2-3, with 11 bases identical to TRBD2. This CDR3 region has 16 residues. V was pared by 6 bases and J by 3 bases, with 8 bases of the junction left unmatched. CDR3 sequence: CASSVTLAGGTDTQYF. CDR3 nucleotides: TGTGCCAGCAGCGTCACCCTAGCGGGGGGTACAGATACGCAGTATTTT.

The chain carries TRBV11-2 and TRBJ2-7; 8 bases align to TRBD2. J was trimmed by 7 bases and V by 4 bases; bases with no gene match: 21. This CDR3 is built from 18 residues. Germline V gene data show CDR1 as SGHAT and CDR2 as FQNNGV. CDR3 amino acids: CASSSAGPSGSGYNEQYF. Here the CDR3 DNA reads TGTGCCAGCAGCTCAGCGGGCCCAAGCGGGAGTGGATACAATGAGCAGTACTTC. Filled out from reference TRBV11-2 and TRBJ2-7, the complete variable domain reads EAGVAQSPRYKIIEKRQSVAFWCNPISGHATLYWYQQILGQGPKLLIQFQNNGVVDDSQLPKDRFSAERLKGVDSTLKIQPAKLEDSAVYLCASSSAGPSGSGYNEQYFGPGTRLTVT.

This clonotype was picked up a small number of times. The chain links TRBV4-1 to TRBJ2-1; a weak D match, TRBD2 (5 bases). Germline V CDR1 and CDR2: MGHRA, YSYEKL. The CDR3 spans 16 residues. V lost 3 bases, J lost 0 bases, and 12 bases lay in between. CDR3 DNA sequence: TGCGCCAGCAGCCACCGAGGGCAGAACTCCTACAATGAGCAGTTCTTC. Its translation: CASSHRGQNSYNEQFF.

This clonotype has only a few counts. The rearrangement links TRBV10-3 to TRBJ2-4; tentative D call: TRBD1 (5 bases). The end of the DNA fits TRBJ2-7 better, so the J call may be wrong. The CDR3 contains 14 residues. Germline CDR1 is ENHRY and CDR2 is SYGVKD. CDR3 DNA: TGTGCCATCAGTGAAAGGGGTAGGGTCGACGAGCAGTACTTC. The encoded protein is CAISERGRVDEQYF.

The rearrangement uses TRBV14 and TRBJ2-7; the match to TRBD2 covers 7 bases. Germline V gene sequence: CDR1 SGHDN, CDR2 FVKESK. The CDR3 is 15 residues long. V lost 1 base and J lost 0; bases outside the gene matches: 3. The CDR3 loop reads CASSQGAGPSYEQYF. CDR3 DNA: TGTGCCAGCAGCCAAGGAGCGGGGCCCTCCTACGAGCAGTACTTC.

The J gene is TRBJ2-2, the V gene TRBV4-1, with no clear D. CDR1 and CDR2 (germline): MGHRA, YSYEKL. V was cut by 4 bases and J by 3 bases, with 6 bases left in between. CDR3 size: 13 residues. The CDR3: CASSPYHTGELFF. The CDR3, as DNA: TGCGCCAGCAGCCCGTATCACACCGGGGAGCTGTTTTTT.

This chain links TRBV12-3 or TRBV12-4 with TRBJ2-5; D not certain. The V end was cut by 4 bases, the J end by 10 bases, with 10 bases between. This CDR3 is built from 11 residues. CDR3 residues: CASSSWVLQYF. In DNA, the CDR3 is TGTGCCAGCAGTTCCTGGGTGCTCCAGTACTTC.

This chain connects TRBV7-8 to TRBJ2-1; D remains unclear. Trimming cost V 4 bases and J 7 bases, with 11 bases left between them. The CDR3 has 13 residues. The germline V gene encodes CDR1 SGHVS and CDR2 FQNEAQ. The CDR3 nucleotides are TGTGCCAGCAGCTACGACTCTTGGAATGAGCAGTTCTTC. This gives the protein CASSYDSWNEQFF.